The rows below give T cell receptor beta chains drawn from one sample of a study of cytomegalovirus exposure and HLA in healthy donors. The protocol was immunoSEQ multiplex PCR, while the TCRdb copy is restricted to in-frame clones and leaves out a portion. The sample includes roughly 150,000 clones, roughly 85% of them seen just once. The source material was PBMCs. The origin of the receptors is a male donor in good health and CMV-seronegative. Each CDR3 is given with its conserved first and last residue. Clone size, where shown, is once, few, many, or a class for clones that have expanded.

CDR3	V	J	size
CATSSRDRRETQYF	TRBV15	TRBJ2-5	once
CASSLAGGRETQYF	TRBV18	TRBJ2-5	NA
CASRFTRASGRAVNEQFF	TRBV19	TRBJ2-1	NA
CASSYRPGLQETQYF	TRBV6-5	TRBJ2-5	NA
CASSGWPGLADNNEQFF	TRBV9	TRBJ2-1	NA
CASIDGLQETQYF	TRBV7-6	TRBJ2-5	NA
CSGVWAYGYTF	TRBV20-1	TRBJ1-2	NA
CASTWGRANGYTF	TRBV7-2	TRBJ1-2	NA
CASSGLTGSTDTQYF	TRBV5-6	TRBJ2-3	few
CASSISGVWTRVAFF	TRBV19	TRBJ1-1	once
CASSTHSPSNEQFF	TRBV19	TRBJ2-1	NA
CATSRGQTAGSDTQYF	TRBV15	TRBJ2-3	NA